Described below is a single TCR beta chain sequence and its context. CDR1 is MNHEY, CDR2 SVGEGT, per germline. The CDR3 contains 14 residues. V shed 10 bases and J 6 bases; nucleotides not matched to a gene: 14. This entry comes from a study of T-cell memory formation after mild COVID-19. One entry per CDR3 protein, called by TCRdb with MiXCR from the 5' RACE reads. The sample has roughly 100,000 distinct CDR3 sequences, approximately 17% seen once; the top ten hold less than 35%. The chain is built from TRBV6-2 or TRBV6-3 and TRBJ2-7; TRBD2 matches 8 bases. The TCR was taken from an adult woman who had mild COVID-19 (a few samples of this study predate the infection). Cell type and time point are not known. The sample comprised PBMCs or a T cell subset sorted from them (not recorded which). CDR3 amino acids: CATNGASGSFEQYF. CDR3 sequence (DNA): TGTGCCACCAACGGGGCTAGCGGGTCGTTCGAGCAGTACTTC.